This T cell receptor (beta chain) was retrieved from a study of blood T cell repertoires in COVID-19. On the study more broadly: The origin of the acute and convalescent COVID-19 samples was the United States, Italy and Spain. T cells, B-cell-depleted T cells, or PBMCs supplied cDNA or gDNA.

Trimming left V 3 bases short and J 7 bases short, with 10 bases between. The CDR3 length is 12 residues. The germline V gene has CDR1 SNHLY and CDR2 FYNNEI. Enrolment of Seattle patients took place during active infection, and they were followed longitudinally. In the study's own analysis: Reference gene primer amplification yielded estimated nucleated cell counts. Clones were read by immunoSEQ multiplex PCR, and TCRdb kept only the in-frame ones, dropping some. V, J and clone size are taken as reported in that table, and D and trimming were inferred from the DNA itself. The data hold over 65,000 clones, with roughly 78% observed a single time. This clone was seen ten or more times.

Specimen: peripheral blood. The sequence was obtained from a man between 60 and 70 years old with COVID-19, enrolled during active disease. V usage is TRBV2 and J usage is TRBJ2-7, with D hard to call. As DNA, the CDR3 is TGTGCCAGCAGTGACAACTTGCGGGAGCAGTACTTC. Translation: CASSDNLREQYF.